The 18 T cell receptor beta chains in this list originate from one sample, sequenced in a study of T-cell reconstitution after alpha-beta-depleted transplantation in children. Preparing the TCRbeta library involved the use of unique molecular identifiers. TCRdb re-called the PCR reads through MiXCR, storing one row per CDR3 protein. The data hold approximately 500,000 distinct CDR3 sequences, with about 10% observed a single time. The sequencing here drew on PBMCs, taken before TCRalphabeta/CD19-depleted stem cell transplant. These receptor sequences come from a child aged 2 to 15 with inherited bone marrow failure, due to receive a stem cell transplant.

The V call is TRBV27, the J call TRBJ2-7; 11 bases are a match to TRBD1. The CDR3 is 14 residues long. Trimming removed 8 bases from V and 7 bases from J; junction bases left unmatched: 10. Germline V CDR1 and CDR2: MNHEY, SMNVEV (reference sequence). The CDR3 region has the DNA TGTGCCAGCTCCCCGGGACAGGGGGTCGGAGAGCAGTACTTC. Translated, it gives CASSPGQGVGEQYF.

This clonotype has a count of ten or more. The chain uses TRBV27 and TRBJ1-1; the D gene is possibly TRBD1 (6 bases). Trimming pared 1 base from V and 1 base from J, leaving 7 bases between. Germline V gene data show CDR1 as MNHEY and CDR2 as SMNVEV (reference sequence). CDR3 length: 14 amino acids. The CDR3: CASSLWGPNTEAFF. CDR3 sequence (DNA): TGTGCCAGCAGTTTATGGGGGCCGAACACTGAAGCTTTCTTT.

This clonotype has just a few counts. This chain uses TRBV7-8 with TRBJ1-2; 7 nucleotides line up with TRBD1. CDR1 and CDR2 from the germline V gene are SGHVS and FQNEAQ. The trim removed 5 bases at V and 4 bases at J, leaving 10 bases unmatched. CDR3 length: 15 residues. The CDR3 nucleotides are TGTGCCAGCAGCCCACCGATGACAGGGCCCTATGGCTACACCTTC. Protein product: CASSPPMTGPYGYTF.

This clonotype was seen ten or more times. J is TRBJ2-1 and V is TRBV12-5, with D possibly matching TRBD2 (5 bases). The CDR3 totals 13 residues. With 2 bases removed from V and 5 bases from J, the gap between germline ends came to 7 bases. The germline gives CDR1 LGHNT, CDR2 FRNRAP. The CDR3 DNA sequence: TGTGCTAGTGGTTTGTCAGCGGACAATGAGCAGTTCTTC. This translates into CASGLSADNEQFF.

There are many counts of this clonotype. The chain employs TRBV19 and TRBJ2-1; TRBD2 agrees at 14 bases. J gave up 6 bases and V 5 bases, and 9 bases lay outside the gene matches. Germline values: CDR1 LNHDA, CDR2 SQIVND (reference sequence). This CDR3 spans 17 amino acids. The CDR3 region is CASSPAPGLAGANEQFF. The CDR3 DNA follows: TGTGCCAGTAGTCCTGCCCCGGGACTAGCGGGAGCCAATGAGCAGTTCTTC.

This clonotype was observed a few times. CDR3 in DNA: TGTGCCAGCAGTTACTCGCGTCGGTTGCTAGCGGCGAACACCGGGGAGCTGTTTTTT. Amino acids: CASSYSRRLLAANTGELFF. The chain joins TRBV6-5 to TRBJ2-2; 7 bases fit TRBD2. CDR3 size: 19 residues. Germline assignment: CDR1 MNHEY and CDR2 SVGAGI. The junction had 10 bases not matched to a gene; V was cut back by 0 bases and J by 0 bases.

The chain joins TRBV7-9 to TRBJ1-2, with 7 bases fitting TRBD1. The CDR3 runs to 13 residues. Germline V gene lookup returns CDR1 SEHNR and CDR2 FQNEAQ (reference sequence). The V and J ends lost 5 bases and 2 bases, in that order; junction bases with no gene match: 2. The CDR3 DNA sequence: TGTGCCAGCAGCACAGGGGCCAACTATGGCTACACCTTC. This codes for CASSTGANYGYTF. Filled out from reference TRBV7-9 and TRBJ1-2, the complete variable domain reads DTGVSQNPRHKITKRGQNVTFRCDPISEHNRLYWYRQTLGQGPEFLTYFQNEAQLEKSRLLSDRFSAERPKGSFSTLEIQRTEQGDSAMYLCASSTGANYGYTFGSGTRLTVV.

This clonotype showed up many times. This chain uses TRBV4-3 with TRBJ2-6; D not resolved. CDR1 and CDR2 (germline): LGHNA, YSLEER. V lost 0 bases and J 0 bases, leaving 15 bases between the germline ends. The CDR3 runs to 19 residues. This CDR3 is CASSQDSAVPSSGANVLTF. The CDR3 coding sequence is TGCGCCAGCAGCCAAGATTCGGCGGTCCCTTCCTCTGGGGCCAACGTCCTGACTTTC.

This clonotype was counted many times. The CDR3 reads CASSFSGIPYEQYF. CDR3 in DNA: TGTGCCAGCAGCTTTTCAGGGATTCCCTACGAGCAGTACTTC. The rearrangement links TRBV7-9 to TRBJ2-7; a possible D gene is TRBD1 (5 bases). The CDR3 is 14 amino acids. Germline values: CDR1 SEHNR, CDR2 FQNEAQ (reference sequence). V dropped 3 bases and J dropped 2 bases, with 11 bases sitting between them.

The V and J genes are TRBV7-2 and TRBJ1-2; unclear D gene. CDR3 length: 14 residues. The V gene's germline CDR1 is SGHTA and CDR2 FQGNSA. V dropped 1 base and J dropped 5 bases, with 11 bases sitting between them. CDR3 sequence: CASSLGVRYYGYTF. CDR3 DNA: TGTGCCAGCAGCTTAGGGGTCAGATATTATGGCTACACCTTC.

This clonotype was counted at least ten times. The gene calls are TRBV27 and TRBJ2-5; tentative D call: TRBD1 (5 bases). V was trimmed by 5 bases and J by 7 bases, leaving 8 bases between them. The CDR3 totals 11 residues. The germline CDR1 and CDR2 sequences are MNHEY and SMNVEV (reference sequence). The CDR3 coding sequence is TGTGCCAGCAGTCTGGGGCCGACCCAGTACTTC. It specifies CASSLGPTQYF.

The chain joins TRBV7-8 to TRBJ1-1; D is undetermined. Germline V CDR1 and CDR2: SGHVS, FQNEAQ. The CDR3 totals 13 residues. The V end was cut by 3 bases, the J end by 4 bases, with 9 bases between. This chain's CDR3 is CASSFGYTTEAFF. In DNA, the CDR3 is TGTGCCAGCAGCTTTGGGTATACCACTGAAGCTTTCTTT.

This clonotype has ten or more counts. The rearrangement uses TRBV7-2 and TRBJ2-7; 8 bases are a match to TRBD2. J was trimmed by 2 bases and V by 3 bases; bases with no gene match: 6. CDR3 length: 15 amino acids. Germline CDR1 reads SGHTA; CDR2 reads FQGNSA. This CDR3 is CASSFVAGGPYEQYF. As DNA, the CDR3 is TGTGCCAGCAGCTTCGTCGCGGGAGGCCCCTACGAGCAGTACTTC. The full variable domain, completed using reference TRBV7-2 and TRBJ2-7, is GAGVSQSPSNKVTEKGKDVELRCDPISGHTALYWYRQSLGQGLEFLIYFQGNSAPDKSGLPSDRFSAERTGGSVSTLTIQRTQQEDSAVYLCASSFVAGGPYEQYFGPGTRLTVT.

This clonotype occurred many times. J is TRBJ2-7 and V is TRBV10-1; TRBD1 agrees at 8 bases. Germline lookup yields CDR1 WNHNN and CDR2 SYGVQD (reference sequence). The CDR3 consists of 13 residues. V shed 6 bases, J shed 6 bases, and the junction held 7 bases outside the gene matches. In DNA form, the CDR3 reads TGCGCCAGCAGCCCCAACAGGGGGTCCGAGCAGTACTTC. Translating gives CASSPNRGSEQYF.

The CDR3 is CASDERGLAGDYEQFF. DNA for the CDR3: TGTGCCAGTGATGAAAGGGGACTAGCGGGAGATTATGAGCAGTTCTTC. The chain is built from TRBV2 and TRBJ2-1, with 14 bases identical to TRBD2. The CDR3 length is 16 residues. Germline V CDR1 and CDR2: SNHLY, FYNNEI. The junction had 12 bases not matched to a gene; V was cut back by 9 bases and J by 8 bases.

This clonotype was seen many times. This chain connects TRBV4-3 to TRBJ2-7; either TRBD1 or TRBD2 may supply D (5 bases each). Trimming shortened V by 1 base and J by 5 bases, and 18 bases separated the two germline ends. In germline, CDR1 is LGHNA, CDR2 YSLEER. There are 16 residues in the CDR3. CDR3 nucleotide sequence: TGCGCCAGCAGCCAAGTTTGGGGCGAGGAGAGGGACGAGCAGTACTTC. Translated: CASSQVWGEERDEQYF.

This clonotype was counted at least ten times. V gene TRBV15 combines with J gene TRBJ2-1; the match to TRBD2 covers 12 bases. The CDR3 consists of 15 residues. J was trimmed by 8 bases and V by 9 bases; bases with no gene match: 11. Per germline, CDR1 LNHNV and CDR2 YYDKDF (reference sequence). DNA for the CDR3: TGTGCCACAAAAAGGTCCCTAGCGGGAGGGGATGAGCAGTTCTTC. Protein sequence: CATKRSLAGGDEQFF. The complete variable domain, with remaining parts taken from reference TRBV15 and TRBJ2-1, reads DAMVIQNPRYQVTQFGKPVTLSCSQTLNHNVMYWYQQKSSQAPKLLFHYYDKDFNNEADTPDNFQSRRPNTSFCFLDIRSPGLGDTAMYLCATKRSLAGGDEQFFGPGTRLTVL.

This clonotype was recorded at least ten times. The J gene is TRBJ1-3, the V gene TRBV28; 7 nucleotides align to TRBD1. The CDR3 is 16 residues long. Germline-derived CDR1 and CDR2 are MDHEN and SYDVKM. V trimming: 7 bases; J trimming: 3 bases; junction bases outside the gene matches: 12. CDR3 coding DNA: TGTGCCAGCATTGCTGCGGGGCAGGGGGATGGAAACACCATATATTTT. Protein: CASIAAGQGDGNTIYF.